What follows is one T cell receptor beta chain and its context. What it binds is unknown. Germline V gene sequence: CDR1 MDHEN, CDR2 SYDVKM. The CDR3 extends over 17 amino acids. J lost 3 bases, V lost 3 bases, and 12 bases had no gene match. The data were obtained in a study of siplizumab effects on memory and regulatory T cells. Study findings and constraints: Roughly 75-95% of proliferating clones (CD4+ or CD8+) could not be assigned a naive or memory phenotype. Unstimulated subset assignment was obtained for only a minor fraction of alloreactive clones. Naive T cells were seen as more diverse than memory cells and as major alloresponse contributors.

Per sample, the assay covered 80,000 to 100,000 TCR templates. Generated by immunoSEQ multiplex PCR, the TCRdb table keeps only in-frame clones and is missing some. The sample holds 97,000 or so clones, 92% seen once. The sequencing sample was made of CD4+ T cells sorted from blood. The receptor was derived from a human donor in good health. The chain couples TRBV28 to TRBJ1-2; TRBD1 matches 8 bases. CDR3 region: CASSFRTGRNGDYGYTF. The CDR3 DNA is TGTGCCAGCAGTTTCAGGACAGGGAGAAACGGGGACTATGGCTACACCTTC.